These 6 T cell receptor beta chains were sequenced from one sample in a study of blood T cells in healthy people across ages. Primers used in a second PCR of about 7 to 12 cycles were a sample-barcoded 5' primer and a J-beta primer mix. TCRdb passed the 5' RACE reads through MiXCR, listing each CDR3 protein once. This sample has about 1,000,000 distinct CDR3 sequences, with over 35% found just once. The sequencing input was blood. The receptor source for this set is a woman in her sixties or seventies in good health.

A note on this clonotype: Mismatch with germline at one junction end may stem from a read error. The CDR3 sequence is CATRLAGNQGTQYF. In DNA form, the CDR3 reads TGTGCCACACGACTAGCGGGGAACCAAGGGACCCAGTACTTC. The chain couples TRBV10-3 to TRBJ2-5; 11 bases are shared with TRBD2. The CDR3 extends over 14 amino acids. Germline CDR1 is ENHRY and CDR2 is SYGVKD.

This clonotype was counted between two and nine times. In DNA form, the CDR3 reads TGCAGCATCACAGGGGATGGCTACACCTTC. Amino acid sequence: CSITGDGYTF. The V and J genes are TRBV29-1 and TRBJ1-2, with 7 bases identical to TRBD1. This CDR3 has 10 residues. V trimming: 8 bases; J trimming: 6 bases; junction bases outside the gene matches: 3. Germline assignment: CDR1 SQVTM and CDR2 ANQGSEA.

This chain joins TRBV27 and TRBJ2-6, with 10 bases aligning to TRBD1. In germline, CDR1 is MNHEY, CDR2 SMNVEV (reference sequence). This CDR3 is 20 amino acids long. The V segment lost 3 bases and the J segment 4 bases; nucleotides outside the gene matches: 15. CDR3 coding DNA: TGTGCCAGCAGTTTCCTCATGACAGGGGGCCCCTTCCCGGGGGCCAACGTCCTGACTTTC. As protein: CASSFLMTGGPFPGANVLTF. The variable domain in full, with the rest retrieved from reference TRBV27 and TRBJ2-6, is EAQVTQNPRYLITVTGKKLTVTCSQNMNHEYMSWYRQDPGLGLRQIYYSMNVEVTDKGDVPEGYKVSRKEKRNFPLILESPSPNQTSLYFCASSFLMTGGPFPGANVLTFGAGSRLTVL.

This clonotype came up a few times. The rearrangement joins TRBV18 to TRBJ2-4, with TRBD2 as a possible D gene (5 bases). With 0 bases removed from V and 0 bases from J, the gap between germline ends came to 9 bases. Germline V gene lookup returns CDR1 KGHSH and CDR2 LQKENI. The CDR3 extends over 16 amino acids. The CDR3 region has the DNA TGTGCCAGCTCACCACCGCTAGGACTAGCCAAAAACATTCAGTACTTC. Translation gives CASSPPLGLAKNIQYF.

The chain combines TRBV6-6 with TRBJ2-5; tentatively, D is TRBD2 (5 bases). The CDR3 contains 15 residues. Germline V gene data show CDR1 as MNHNY and CDR2 as SVGAGI (reference sequence). V gave up 2 bases and J gave up 4 bases, with 14 bases separating them. DNA of the CDR3: TGTGCCAGCAGTTACGACGGGCGGGCGGGAGAGACCCAGTACTTC. This encodes CASSYDGRAGETQYF.

This clonotype was detected many times. The DNA of the CDR3 is TGCAGCGTTGAGGGTCAGGCCCCAGGGACCCAGTACTTC. Translated: CSVEGQAPGTQYF. This rearrangement joins TRBV29-1 to TRBJ2-5; no reliable D call. This CDR3 comprises 13 residues. V lost 3 bases and J lost 7, with 15 bases in between. Germline V gene data show CDR1 as SQVTM and CDR2 as ANQGSEA. The full variable domain, its missing parts supplied by reference TRBV29-1 and TRBJ2-5, is SAVISQKPSRDICQRGTSLTIQCQVDSQVTMMFWYRQQPGQSLTLIATANQGSEATYESGFVIDKFPISRPNLTFSTLTVSNMSPEDSSIYLCSVEGQAPGTQYFGPGTRLLVL.